The rows below give T cell receptor beta chains drawn from one sample of a study of OX40 agonist ivuxolimab in advanced cancers. TCRdb keeps only in-frame clones here, not all; method: immunoSEQ multiplex PCR. The sample consists of roughly 95,000 clones, 85% to 90% of them appearing once. The input for sequencing was CD4+ or CD8+ T cells sorted from blood, taken in a trial of the OX40 agonist ivuxolimab. These receptors all stem from an adult with an advanced solid tumor such as melanoma, head and neck, liver or kidney cancer. CDR3s include the opening cysteine and the closing phenylalanine or tryptophan. D genes are given only for firm matches. Only some rows state a clone size, as once, few, many or a class for expanded clones.

j_call d_call v_call clone_size cdr3_aa cdr3_nt
TRBJ2-3 NA TRBV2 NA CASSADGTSTDTQYF TGTGCCAGCAGTGCGGACGGGACTAGCACAGATACGCAGTATTTT
TRBJ2-3 TRBD1 TRBV2 NA CASSGTGGYTQYF TGTGCCAGCTCGGGGACAGGGGGATACACGCAGTATTTT
TRBJ2-2 TRBD2 TRBV4-2 NA CASSSSGRYTGELFF TGTGCCAGCAGCAGTAGCGGGCGTTACACCGGGGAGCTGTTTTTT
TRBJ1-2 NA TRBV6-1 few CASSDPWGSYGYTF TGTGCCAGCAGTGATCCTTGGGGATCCTATGGCTACACCTTC
TRBJ1-5 NA TRBV28 NA CASSSQNRGNQPQHF TGTGCCAGCAGTTCCCAAAACAGGGGCAATCAGCCCCAGCATTTT
TRBJ2-7 NA TRBV27 NA CASRRVGLTYEQYF TGTGCCAGCCGGAGGGTGGGCTTAACCTACGAGCAGTACTTC
TRBJ2-2 TRBD2 TRBV25-1 NA CASSELGGRAGELFF TGTGCCAGCAGTGAATTAGGCGGGAGGGCCGGGGAGCTGTTTTTT
TRBJ2-7 NA TRBV6-5 NA CASSSDSRREQYF TGTGCCAGCAGTTCGGACAGTCGTCGCGAGCAGTACTTC
TRBJ2-2 TRBD2 TRBV2 NA CASSGGLAGPGELFF TGTGCCAGCAGTGGGGGACTAGCGGGACCCGGGGAGCTGTTTTTT
TRBJ1-5 NA TRBV6-1 NA CASREGLINQPQHF TGTGCCAGCAGGGAAGGACTGATCAATCAGCCCCAGCATTTT
TRBJ2-2 TRBD2 TRBV5-1 NA CASSLGQREGTGELFF TGCGCCAGCAGCTTGGGTCAGCGGGAAGGCACCGGGGAGCTGTTTTTT
TRBJ1-1 TRBD1 TRBV19 NA CASSIAPTGLNTEAFF TGTGCCAGTAGTATAGCCCCGACAGGGCTGAACACTGAAGCTTTCTTT
TRBJ2-5 NA TRBV7-9 NA CASRSRLGQETQYF TGTGCCAGCAGGTCCAGACTTGGGCAAGAGACCCAGTACTTC
TRBJ2-1 TRBD2 TRBV9 NA CASSPHSGNDNEQFF TGTGCCAGCAGCCCCCATAGCGGGAACGATAATGAGCAGTTCTTC
TRBJ2-7 NA TRBV18 few CASSLGTGEAEQYF TGTGCCAGCTCACTCGGGACGGGGGAGGCCGAGCAGTACTTC
TRBJ2-1 NA TRBV11-2 NA CASSLVSNSYNEQFF TGTGCCAGCAGCTTAGTTTCTAACTCCTACAATGAGCAGTTCTTC
TRBJ2-1 NA TRBV2 NA CASSVEIPNEQFF TGTGCCAGCAGTGTCGAGATCCCCAATGAGCAGTTCTTC
TRBJ2-1 NA TRBV9 NA CASSVGPHIGNEQFF TGTGCCAGCAGCGTTGGACCCCACATTGGCAATGAGCAGTTCTTC
TRBJ1-2 NA TRBV30 NA CAWRWAGVYGYTF TGTGCCTGGAGGTGGGCAGGGGTCTATGGCTACACCTTC
TRBJ2-2 TRBD2 TRBV27 NA CASSRPTSASNTGELFF TGTGCCAGCAGTCGACCTACTAGCGCCTCGAACACCGGGGAGCTGTTTTTT
TRBJ2-2 NA TRBV6-7 NA CASDTQIFLEFTGELFF TGTGCCAGCGACACTCAAATTTTCCTTGAATTCACCGGGGAGCTGTTTTTT
TRBJ1-1 TRBD1 TRBV10-3 NA CAITGQGAAEAFF TGTGCCATCACGGGACAGGGGGCCGCTGAAGCTTTCTTT
TRBJ2-7 TRBD1 TRBV7-9 NA CASSFLQGSSYEQYF TGTGCCAGCAGCTTTTTACAGGGGTCCTCCTACGAGCAGTACTTC
TRBJ2-1 NA TRBV7-9 NA CASSLAMGGEQFF TGTGCCAGCAGCTTAGCGATGGGGGGAGAGCAGTTCTTC
TRBJ2-3 TRBD2 TRBV6-1 NA CASTAMGTRTDTQYF TGTGCCAGCACCGCAATGGGGACTAGGACAGATACGCAGTATTTT
TRBJ2-1 TRBD2 TRBV28 NA CASSTGRRNNEQFF TGTGCCAGCAGCACCGGGAGGCGAAACAATGAGCAGTTCTTC
TRBJ2-5 TRBD2 TRBV30 NA CAWSRTSGYQETQYF TGTGCCTGGAGCCGGACTAGCGGATACCAAGAGACCCAGTACTTC
TRBJ2-7 NA TRBV11-2 few CASSLVFGDSYEQYF TGTGCCAGCAGCTTAGTGTTCGGAGACTCCTACGAGCAGTACTTC
TRBJ2-3 NA TRBV6-6 NA CASLRGDPTDTQYF TGTGCCAGCCTAAGGGGTGACCCCACAGATACGCAGTATTTT
TRBJ2-7 NA TRBV27 few CATSFQGKPYEQYF TGTGCCACCTCCTTCCAGGGGAAACCCTACGAGCAGTACTTC
TRBJ2-7 TRBD2 TRBV6-6 NA CASSQGLAGVYEQYF TGTGCCAGCAGCCAAGGACTAGCGGGAGTCTACGAGCAGTACTTC
TRBJ1-1 NA TRBV28 once CASRTRTAYTEAFF TGTGCCAGCAGAACGAGGACAGCCTACACTGAAGCTTTCTTT
TRBJ2-1 NA TRBV6-5 NA CASTDLGSGEQFF TGTGCCAGCACGGACTTAGGGTCCGGTGAGCAGTTCTTC
TRBJ1-1 TRBD1 TRBV7-8 NA CASSFTGGANTEAFF TGTGCCAGCAGCTTTACAGGGGGCGCGAACACTGAAGCTTTCTTT
TRBJ1-2 NA TRBV28 NA CASSFSGDKGYTF TGTGCCAGCAGTTTTTCGGGCGACAAGGGCTACACCTTC
TRBJ2-2 TRBD1 TRBV2 NA CASLGQGSTGELFF TGTGCCAGTCTGGGACAGGGGAGCACCGGGGAGCTGTTTTTT
TRBJ2-7 NA TRBV5-1 NA CASSLNYEQYF TGCGCCAGCAGCTTGAATTACGAGCAGTACTTC
TRBJ2-3 TRBD2 TRBV28 NA CASSLLAGEYTDTQYF TGTGCCAGCAGTTTACTAGCGGGAGAATACACAGATACGCAGTATTTT
TRBJ2-7 TRBD2 TRBV14 NA CASSQGTSSYEQYF TGTGCCAGCAGCCAAGGGACTAGCTCTTACGAGCAGTACTTC
TRBJ2-2 TRBD1 TRBV10-2 NA CASSEQGSNTGELFF TGCGCCAGCAGTGAACAGGGGTCGAACACCGGGGAGCTGTTTTTT
TRBJ2-6 NA TRBV6-1 NA CASSGQDTTLSGANVLTF TGTGCCAGCAGTGGACAGGATACAACTCTCTCTGGGGCCAACGTCCTGACTTTC
TRBJ2-7 TRBD2 TRBV6-1 NA CASSEGRGLADVLSYEQYF TGTGCCAGCAGTGAAGGCCGAGGACTAGCGGACGTCCTCTCCTACGAGCAGTACTTC
TRBJ2-3 TRBD2 TRBV10-3 NA CAIRGTSGPPTDTQYF TGTGCCATCAGAGGGACTAGCGGGCCGCCCACAGATACGCAGTATTTT
TRBJ1-4 NA TRBV20-1 NA CSAEDEKLFF TGCAGTGCGGAAGATGAAAAACTGTTTTTT
TRBJ2-5 TRBD1 TRBV29-1 NA CSVHRGQETQYF TGCAGCGTGCACAGGGGTCAAGAGACCCAGTACTTC
TRBJ1-4 NA TRBV19 NA CASSDTANEKLFF TGTGCCAGTAGTGATACCGCTAATGAAAAACTGTTTTTT
TRBJ1-4 NA TRBV30 NA CAWSGGINEKLFF TGTGCCTGGAGTGGAGGGATTAATGAAAAACTGTTTTTT